This TCR beta chain was found in a study of CDR3 diversity in severe acne. Via MiXCR, TCRdb re-called the PCR reads, giving one row per CDR3 protein. Of around 100,000 distinct CDR3 sequences in the sample, under 60% were seen once. The V and J ends lost 5 bases and 5 bases, in that order; junction bases with no gene match: 12. This CDR3 comprises 17 residues. Germline lookup yields CDR1 MNHEY and CDR2 SVGEGT. The J gene is TRBJ2-5, the V gene TRBV6-2 or TRBV6-3; 12 bases agree with TRBD2. The sequencing sample was made of blood. This clonotype was sampled from a male donor with acne. The CDR3 sequence is CASSHQTSGSLWETQYF. CDR3 nucleotide sequence: TGTGCCAGCAGTCATCAGACTAGCGGGAGTCTATGGGAGACCCAGTACTTC.